The subject of this entry is one TCR beta chain. Its cognate antigen has yet to be identified. One base away there is no much larger clone; base qualities are not given. This sample is drawn from a study of technical replicates of blood from a handful of donors (dated by TCRdb to 2016 to 2017). Library generation was performed with the immunoSEQ multiplex PCR assay. In its TCRdb copy, this immuneACCESS table keeps in-frame sequences only and misses some clones. Where compared with another copy, unresolved V genes explain less than half of these, and the others have no known cause. The sample profile shows 40,000 to 60,000 clones; about 90% of them were found once. Of the sample, about 4.3% is held by the ten largest clones. The V end gives up 1 base and the J end 3 bases, leaving 7 bases in the junction not matched to a gene. From its cysteine to its phenylalanine, the CDR3 spans 16 amino acids. This entry keeps only the CDR3 DNA: 48 bases, framed from base 1. According to the germline V gene (reference sequence), CDR1 reads MNHEY and CDR2 reads SMNVEV.

The sequenced sample consisted of PBMCs. The origin of this receptor is a human donor in good health. Some clones in this sample may be carry-over from other donors' samples. The V and J segments used are TRBV27 and TRBJ1-1; TRBD1 lines up with 8 middle nucleotides. The CDR3 protein sequence reads: CASSLFGQGGYTEAFF. The sequenced DNA: TGTGCCAGCAGTTTATTTGGACAGGGCGGTTACACTGAAGCTTTCTTT.